The 7 T cell receptor beta chains in this list originate from one sample, sequenced in a study of T-cell reconstitution after alpha-beta-depleted transplantation in children. Molecular barcoding with unique molecular identifiers was used for the TCRbeta library. TCRdb ran MiXCR on the PCR reads and lists one entry per CDR3 protein. Among 280,000 or so distinct CDR3 sequences listed, 11% were seen once. The sample consisted of peripheral blood, taken 180 days after TCRalphabeta/CD19-depleted stem cell transplant. These receptors were obtained from a male patient between 2 and 9 years old who had a stem cell transplant for chronic granulomatous disease, so the T cells may come from the graft donor.

This clonotype was counted at least ten times. The chain carries TRBV14 and TRBJ2-5, with D perhaps TRBD2 (5 bases). Trimming took 6 bases from V and 7 from J, leaving 15 bases between them. CDR1 and CDR2 from the germline V gene are SGHDN and FVKESK. The CDR3 sequence is 13 residues long. CDR3 sequence reads: CASSLRFGGTQYF. CDR3 coding DNA: TGTGCCAGCAGTCTCCGGTTTGGAGGGACCCAGTACTTC.

As to this clonotype: Germline and junction disagree at one end, which may indicate a read error. The rearrangement uses TRBV18 and TRBJ2-2, with 8 positions matching TRBD1. The CDR3 runs to 13 residues. The germline CDR1 and CDR2 sequences are KGHSH and LQKENI. The CDR3 nucleotides are TGTGCCACCTCACCACAGGGGGCCGGGGAGCTGTTTTTT. It yields the protein CATSPQGAGELFF.

This clonotype was recorded at least ten times. This sequence joins TRBV7-9 and TRBJ2-5, with 10 bases that match TRBD2. This CDR3 region has 15 residues. Trimming removed 3 bases from V and 3 bases from J; junction bases left unmatched: 4. The germline V gene has CDR1 SEHNR and CDR2 FQNEAQ (reference sequence). CDR3 residues: CASSFPLAGEETQYF. In DNA form, the CDR3 reads TGTGCCAGCAGCTTTCCCCTAGCGGGAGAAGAGACCCAGTACTTC.

This clonotype was observed at least ten times. V is TRBV10-3 and J is TRBJ1-2; weak D call: TRBD1 (6 bases). The V gene lost 6 bases and the J gene lost 0 bases, with 11 bases spanning the gap. Germline CDR1 is ENHRY and CDR2 is SYGVKD. This CDR3 spans 14 amino acids. CDR3 nucleotide sequence: TGTGCCATCAGACGGACAGAGACTAACTATGGCTACACCTTC. Amino acids: CAIRRTETNYGYTF.

This clonotype occurred many times. This chain connects TRBV6-4 to TRBJ2-2, with 10 nucleotides matching TRBD2. J was trimmed by 3 bases and V by 6 bases; bases with no gene match: 1. Germline V gene lookup returns CDR1 MRHNA and CDR2 SNTAGT. This CDR3 is 14 amino acids long. The CDR3 region is CASSGLADTGELFF. CDR3 bases: TGTGCCAGCAGCGGACTAGCGGACACCGGGGAGCTGTTTTTT.

At least ten counts were recorded for this clonotype. V and J are TRBV5-1 and TRBJ2-7, with TRBD1 identical over 7 bases. The junction had 8 bases not matched to a gene; V was cut back by 2 bases and J by 6 bases. The germline CDR1 and CDR2 sequences are SGHRS and YFSETQ. CDR3 size: 14 residues. The CDR3 DNA follows: TGCGCCAGCAGCTTAGGGGGCTACCAGGGCGAGCAGTACTTC. Amino acid sequence: CASSLGGYQGEQYF.

This clonotype was recorded many times. This sequence joins TRBV20-1 and TRBJ1-5; 9 nucleotides match TRBD1. There are 15 residues in the CDR3. J lost 2 bases, V lost 6 bases, and 8 bases had no gene match. CDR1 DFQATT and CDR2 SNEGSKA come from the germline V gene (reference sequence). The CDR3 coding sequence is TGCAGTGCAAAACAGGGGGCGGGTGGCAATCAGCCCCAGCATTTT. Residues: CSAKQGAGGNQPQHF.